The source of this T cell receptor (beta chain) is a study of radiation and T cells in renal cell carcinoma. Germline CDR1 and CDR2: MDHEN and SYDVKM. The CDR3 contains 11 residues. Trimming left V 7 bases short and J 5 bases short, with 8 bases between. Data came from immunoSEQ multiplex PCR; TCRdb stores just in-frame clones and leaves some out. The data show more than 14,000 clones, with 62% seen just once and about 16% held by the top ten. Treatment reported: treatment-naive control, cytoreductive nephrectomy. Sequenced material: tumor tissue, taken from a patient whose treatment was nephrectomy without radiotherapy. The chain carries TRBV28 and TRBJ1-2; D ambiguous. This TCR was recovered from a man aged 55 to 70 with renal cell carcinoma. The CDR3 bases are TGTGCCAGCACTTACGGATATGGCTACACCTTC. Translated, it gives CASTYGYGYTF.